This T cell receptor beta chain came from a study of molecular identifiers for immune sequencing clone quantification. The ends were cut back, 2 bases at V and 5 bases at J, with 14 bases in the middle. The CDR3 spans 14 residues. CDR1 SGHRS and CDR2 YFSETQ come from the germline V gene. This clonotype was observed at least ten times. TCRdb independently ran MiXCR on the PCR reads; one entry per CDR3 protein. This table has approximately 680,000 distinct CDR3 sequences, 25% appearing once. The sequenced sample was naive CD8+ T cells from blood, with Jurkat cell RNA spiked in. The subset is: FACS-sorted CD8+CD4-CCR7+CD45RA+ naive T cells. This TCR was recovered from a human donor in good health. Some libraries in this study had Jurkat cell RNA spiked in. The chain uses TRBV5-1 and TRBJ2-7; no reliable D call. As DNA, the CDR3 is TGCGCCAGCAGCTTTACGGGCGCCTTGCACGAGCAGTACTTC. Its translation is CASSFTGALHEQYF.